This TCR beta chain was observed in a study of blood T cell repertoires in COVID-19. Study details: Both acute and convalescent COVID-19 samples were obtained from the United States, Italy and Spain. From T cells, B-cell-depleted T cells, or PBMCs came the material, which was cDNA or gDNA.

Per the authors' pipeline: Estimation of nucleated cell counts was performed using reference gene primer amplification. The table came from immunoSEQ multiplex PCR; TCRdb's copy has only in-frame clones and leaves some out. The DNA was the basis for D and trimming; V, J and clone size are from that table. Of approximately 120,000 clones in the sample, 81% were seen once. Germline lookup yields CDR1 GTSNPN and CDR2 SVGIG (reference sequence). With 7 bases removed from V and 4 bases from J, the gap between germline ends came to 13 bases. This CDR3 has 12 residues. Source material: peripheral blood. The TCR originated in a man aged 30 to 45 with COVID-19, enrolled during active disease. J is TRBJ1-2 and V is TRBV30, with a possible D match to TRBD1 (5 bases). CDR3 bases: TGTGCCTTGTCGACAGAAACCTATGGCTACACCTTC. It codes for CALSTETYGYTF.